These T cell receptor beta chains were read from a single sample in a study of cytomegalovirus exposure and HLA in healthy donors. This table comes from immunoSEQ multiplex PCR, and its TCRdb copy is limited to in-frame clones, with some not included. The table has some 130,000 clones, 75% to 85% seen once; the top ten hold under 3%. The sample was PBMCs. These receptors all stem from a man younger than 45 in good health and CMV-seronegative. CDR3s leave out the opening cysteine and the closing phenylalanine or tryptophan.

j_call,v_call,cdr3_aa
TRBJ2-1,TRBV27,ASSGTTSYNEQF
TRBJ1-1,TRBV27,ASSLLQGAGNTEAF
TRBJ1-1,TRBV5-1,ASSLEGAPGFGAF
TRBJ2-3,TRBV7-8,ASSHRGGGLTDTQY
TRBJ2-7,TRBV7-9,ASSESGRSYEQY
TRBJ2-6,TRBV2,ASRRSSGANVLT
TRBJ2-1,TRBV7-9,ASSSRGGASYNEQF
TRBJ2-5,TRBV5-1,ASSLVPGGQETQY
TRBJ2-3,TRBV29-1,SVAGTDYTDTQY
TRBJ2-1,TRBV5-6,ASSLAGSFLNEQF
TRBJ1-1,TRBV28,ASSLKPGQGNTEAF
TRBJ2-2,TRBV7-9,SIFGLVNTGELF
TRBJ2-6,TRBV5-6,ASKGQGSSGANVLT
TRBJ1-5,TRBV7-9,ASSVTGGNQPQH
TRBJ2-1,TRBV2,ASSFRLAEYNEQF
TRBJ2-6,TRBV10-1,ATSTGTGANVLT
TRBJ2-1,TRBV9,ASGASGSSYNEQF
TRBJ2-1,TRBV4-1,ASSQYTGGIYEQF
TRBJ2-5,TRBV7-9,ASSLGGGGWEQY
TRBJ2-1,TRBV28,ASVAAGSYNEQF
TRBJ1-1,TRBV4-3,ASSQDRGTAYAEAF
NA,TRBV5-6,ASSLDIIGELF
TRBJ2-1,TRBV2,ASSEMAGGSEQF
TRBJ2-1,TRBV7-9,ASSLVRGTGTSGYNEQF
TRBJ2-5,TRBV6-5,ASTHAGDQETQY
TRBJ1-2,TRBV7-9,ASSQTGDYGYT
TRBJ2-7,TRBV11-2,ASSKGQGPSYEQY
TRBJ2-7,TRBV19,ASSFRQGTYEQY
TRBJ2-7,TRBV7-8,ASSFYQDRAYEQY
TRBJ1-1,TRBV10-3,AISESRQIRGSNTEAF
TRBJ1-2,TRBV30,AWRGTGVDGYGYT
TRBJ2-7,TRBV5-6,ASSLLFVYEQY
TRBJ1-3,TRBV7-9,ASSPRGGDVAGNTIY
TRBJ2-3,TRBV6-1,ASSPTSRADTQY
TRBJ1-2,TRBV6-5,ATRTGDGYT
TRBJ1-2,TRBV28,ASSTGGRGYT
TRBJ2-7,TRBV20-1,SAIDTYEQY
TRBJ2-1,TRBV11-2,ASSLEVSKLNEQF
TRBJ2-7,TRBV4-3,ASSQDRGTRSYEQY
TRBJ1-1,TRBV10-2,ASSAPGGAMNTEAF
TRBJ2-3,TRBV18,ASSLRKGVSADTQY
TRBJ2-1,TRBV27,ASSLGGSSYNEQF
TRBJ1-1,TRBV11-3,ASSLIDSATEAF
TRBJ2-7,TRBV27,ASSLRGVYEQY
TRBJ2-4,TRBV7-8,ASSPTTRLAGLIQY
TRBJ1-1,TRBV2,ASNLGREVAF
TRBJ2-1,TRBV4-3,ASSPGTSGRDEQF
TRBJ2-3,TRBV5-4,ASSGLAGGPLRTDTQY
TRBJ2-1,TRBV7-3,ASSSPGWRQGSYNEQF
TRBJ2-7,TRBV7-2,ASSLNVRVEQY
TRBJ1-5,TRBV19,ASSIDTQGTQH
TRBJ1-4,TRBV7-2,ASSWGQEPKKLF
TRBJ2-7,TRBV7-9,ASSLGQGWSEQY
TRBJ2-7,TRBV9,ASSVGQTESYEQY
TRBJ1-1,TRBV18,ASSPPYSRNTEAF
TRBJ2-3,TRBV19,ASSIGQGLEDTQY
TRBJ2-3,TRBV29-1,SVGWGGKDTQY
TRBJ2-2,TRBV7-2,ASSRSGRTGELF
TRBJ2-3,TRBV7-6,ASSLDTTTDTQY
TRBJ1-1,TRBV6-1,ASLRSVAEQAF